This TCR beta chain is drawn from a study of blood T cell repertoires in COVID-19. On the study more broadly: PBMCs, B-cell-depleted T cells, or T cells were the source of the cDNA or gDNA that made up the material.

The protocol was immunoSEQ multiplex PCR, while the TCRdb copy is restricted to in-frame clones and leaves out a portion. The top ten hold 6.2% of the sample, which has some 150,000 clones, over 80% seen once. There are 16 residues in the CDR3. CDR1 is MGHDK, CDR2 SYGVNS, per germline. Trimming removed 8 bases from V and 4 bases from J, with 21 bases in between. Two negative PCRs, clearance, or symptom resolution had been documented for recovered Cohort 3 donors. The sequenced material came from PBMCs or T cells enriched from blood (not recorded which). The sequence was obtained from a woman aged 40 to 55 who had recovered from COVID-19. The chain is built from TRBV25-1 and TRBJ1-3; maybe TRBD1 (5 bases). CDR3 in DNA: TGTGCCAGCCGAGCGCGGGAGGGACTTGGGGGAAACACCATATATTTT. The encoded protein is CASRAREGLGGNTIYF.